This T cell receptor (beta chain) was captured by sequencing in a study of preoperative IRX-2 immunotherapy in early breast cancer. Treatment reported: preoperative locoregional IRX-2 cytokine immunotherapy. This phase Ib study tested locoregional IRX-2 cytokine immunotherapy given before surgery. Profiled with immunoSEQ multiplex PCR; TCRdb holds only in-frame clones, not every one. The sample has roughly 93,000 clones; roughly 85% are singletons. There are 18 residues in the CDR3. Germline V gene sequence: CDR1 MNHEY, CDR2 SMNVEV (reference sequence). V was pared by 4 bases and J by 6 bases, with 25 bases between.

This receptor was identified in a human donor with breast cancer. Sequenced material: tumor tissue, taken after IRX-2 immunotherapy. J is TRBJ1-5 and V is TRBV27, with a possible D match to TRBD1 (6 bases). The CDR3 sequence: CASSSLTGGATIRQPQHF. In nucleotides, the CDR3 is TGTGCCAGCAGTTCCCTCACGGGGGGCGCGACGATTCGTCAGCCCCAGCATTTT.